This paragraph reports one T cell receptor beta chain. The data are from a study of blood T cell repertoires in COVID-19. Across the study: PBMCs, B-cell-depleted T cells, or T cells were the source of the cDNA or gDNA that made up the material.

Authors' processing steps: Cell counts per sample came from amplifying reference gene primers. Libraries were prepared by immunoSEQ multiplex PCR; TCRdb keeps only in-frame clonotypes and omits some of them. V, J and clone size were drawn from that table, and D and trimming were deduced from the DNA. The table records about 83,000 clones, roughly 89% of them present only once. Per the germline V gene, CDR1 is SGHDN and CDR2 is FVKESK. The V end lost 3 bases, the J end lost 6 bases, and 17 bases lay between the germline ends. The CDR3 consists of 15 residues. J is TRBJ1-1 and V is TRBV14; the D gene is possibly TRBD1 (6 bases). This TCR was recovered from a man between 60 and 70 years old with acute or convalescent COVID-19. The source material was peripheral blood. The CDR3 loop reads CASSQRTAHPPEAFF. The CDR3 nucleotides read TGTGCCAGCAGCCAGAGGACAGCCCATCCTCCTGAAGCTTTCTTT.